This record concerns one T cell receptor beta chain sequence. Per the study methods: Estimated nucleated cell counts came from reference gene primer amplification. The data were produced by immunoSEQ multiplex PCR, yet TCRdb's version contains in-frame clones alone and is incomplete. V and J calls and clone size follow that table, whereas D and trimming were derived from the DNA. The profile covers tens of thousands of clones, with 75% to 80% appearing a single time and 15% to 20% taken by the ten largest. The data were obtained in a study of blood T cell repertoires in COVID-19. On the study more broadly: COVID-19 samples collected from the United States, Italy and Spain covered acute and convalescent phases. T cells, B-cell-depleted T cells, or PBMCs provided the cDNA or gDNA that served as material.

The CDR3 sequence is 13 residues long. The V end was cut by 6 bases, the J end by 6 bases, with 13 bases between. The sample was peripheral blood. This receptor was taken from a human donor with active or convalescent COVID-19. The donor label of this sample is uncertain. V and J are TRBV12-3 or TRBV12-4 and TRBJ2-3; D might be TRBD1 (6 bases). CDR3 DNA sequence: TGTGCCAGCAGGCCTGGGACAATGGATACGCAGTATTTT. Its translation is CASRPGTMDTQYF.